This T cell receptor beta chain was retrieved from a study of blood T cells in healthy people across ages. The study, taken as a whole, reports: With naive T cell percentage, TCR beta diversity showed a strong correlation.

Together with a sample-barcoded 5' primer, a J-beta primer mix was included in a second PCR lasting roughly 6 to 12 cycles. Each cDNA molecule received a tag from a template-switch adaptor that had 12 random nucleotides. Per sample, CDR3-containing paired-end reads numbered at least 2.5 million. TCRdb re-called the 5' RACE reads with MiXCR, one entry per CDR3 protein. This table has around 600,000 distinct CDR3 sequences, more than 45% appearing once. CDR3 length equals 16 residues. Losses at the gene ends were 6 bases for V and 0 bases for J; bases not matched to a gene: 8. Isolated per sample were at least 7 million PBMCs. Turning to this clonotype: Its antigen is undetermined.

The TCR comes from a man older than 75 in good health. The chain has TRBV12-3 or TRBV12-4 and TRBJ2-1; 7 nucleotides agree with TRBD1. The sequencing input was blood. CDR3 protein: CASRVRGLSSYNEQFF. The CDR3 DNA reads TGTGCCAGCAGAGTGAGGGGGCTAAGCTCCTACAATGAGCAGTTCTTC.